These T cell receptor beta chains were read from a single sample in a study of regulatory T cells in long-lasting Graves disease. Using its own MiXCR run on the multiplex PCR reads, TCRdb lists one record per CDR3 protein. The data contain 450,000 or so distinct CDR3 sequences, more than 20% of them singletons. The source material was peripheral blood mononuclear cells (PBMCs), sampled when the disease was refractory, from a patient treated with antithyroid drugs. Receptors were obtained from a female donor with Graves disease. Both conserved end residues are part of each CDR3. A D gene is named only where the DNA matches it firmly. The size of a clone is reported for some rows only, either as once, few or many, or as a class for expanded clones.

TRBJ1-2 16 TRBD1 NA TRBV6-1 TGTGCCAGCAGTGAGGTCCCGGGACAGGGGATGAGTGGCTACACCTTC CASSEVPGQGMSGYTF
TRBJ1-1 11 NA many TRBV10-3 TGTGCCATCGGGGATCATGGTGAAGCTTTCTTT CAIGDHGEAFF
TRBJ2-1 12 NA few TRBV2 TGTGCCAGCAGTGAAGGGCCCACGCTACAGTTCTTC CASSEGPTLQFF
TRBJ1-2 18 NA NA TRBV5-5 TGTGCCAGCAGCTCCCTACCCTGGGACGCCGGGGCGTACTATGGCTACACCTTC CASSSLPWDAGAYYGYTF
TRBJ1-2 9 NA few TRBV20-1 TGCAGTGCTAGTTATGGCTACACCTTC CSASYGYTF
TRBJ2-7 14 TRBD1 few TRBV5-6 TGTGCCAGCAGGGCCGGGACAGGCGATTACGAGCAGTACTTC CASRAGTGDYEQYF
TRBJ1-6 16 TRBD1 few TRBV9 TGTGCCAGCAGCCGGGACAGCAGCTCCTATAATTCACCCCTCCACTTT CASSRDSSSYNSPLHF
TRBJ2-7 15 NA many TRBV12-3/TRBV12-4 TGTGCCAGCAGTGTCGCTCGGGGCGGGTCCTACGAGCAGTACTTC CASSVARGGSYEQYF
TRBJ1-5 13 NA NA TRBV20-1 TGCAGTGCTAGAAACGACAGCTATCAGCCCCAGCATTTT CSARNDSYQPQHF
TRBJ2-7 11 NA NA TRBV29-1 TGCAGCGTTTCTAGCACCTACGAGCAGTACTTC CSVSSTYEQYF
TRBJ2-5 16 TRBD2 few TRBV6-1 TGTGCCAGCAGTACCCCGGACGGAACCGGGGGGGAGACCCAGTACTTC CASSTPDGTGGETQYF
TRBJ2-4 17 NA NA TRBV5-1 TGCGCCAGCAGCCCTCGCGGGCTAGATCTAGCCAAAAACATTCAGTACTTC CASSPRGLDLAKNIQYF
TRBJ2-7 15 NA many TRBV6-2/TRBV6-3 TGTGCCAGCAGTGAAGTGTTGGACAGCTCCTACGAGCAGTACTTC CASSEVLDSSYEQYF
TRBJ2-2 16 TRBD1 NA TRBV19 TGTGCCAGTAGACTCGCTGACAGGGGCGGCACCGGGGAGCTGTTTTTT CASRLADRGGTGELFF
TRBJ2-7 14 TRBD2 many TRBV7-2 TGTGCCAGCAGCCCAAGCGGGAGGTTCCACGAGCAGTACTTC CASSPSGRFHEQYF
TRBJ1-1 13 NA NA TRBV3-1 TGTGCCAGCAGCCAAGATACACTCCAGAGGGCTTCCTTT CASSQDTLQRASF
TRBJ1-4 11 NA many TRBV29-1 TGCAGCGTGACAGTTAATGAAAAACTGTTTTTT CSVTVNEKLFF
TRBJ2-3 14 NA NA TRBV6-2/TRBV6-3 TGTGCCAGCAGCGGCCAACATCCGGCAGATACGCAGTATTTT CASSGQHPADTQYF
TRBJ2-2 15 TRBD1 many TRBV11-2 TGTGCCAGCAGAGGGACAGGGGGCAACACCGGGGAGCTGTTTTTT CASRGTGGNTGELFF
TRBJ1-2 15 TRBD1 many TRBV28 TGTGCCAGCAGTGCCTCAGGGGGCTGGGGCTATGGCTACACCTTC CASSASGGWGYGYTF
TRBJ2-7 17 TRBD2 few TRBV29-1 TGCAGCGTGGCGGAGACTAGCGGGCCTGAATCATCCTACGAGCAGTACTTC CSVAETSGPESSYEQYF
TRBJ1-1 15 TRBD1 NA TRBV27 TGTGCCAGCAGTTCGAGACAGGGGATAAACACTGAAGCTTTCTTT CASSSRQGINTEAFF
TRBJ1-5 13 TRBD1 many TRBV28 TGTGCCAGCAGAAGACAGGGAGCTCAGCCCCAGCATTTT CASRRQGAQPQHF
TRBJ1-5 14 NA NA TRBV27 TGTGCCAGCCAACCCACAGGTGACAGTCAGCCCCAGCATTTT CASQPTGDSQPQHF
TRBJ1-2 13 NA many TRBV28 TGTGCCGCAACGGCAGGCGGACTCTATGGCTACACCTTC CAATAGGLYGYTF
TRBJ2-7 12 NA many TRBV6-1 TGTGCCAGCAGTCCCCGCGCGTACGAGCAGTACTTC CASSPRAYEQYF
TRBJ2-1 15 NA NA TRBV4-2 TGTGCCAGCAGCCAAGTGGGCGGGGCCTACAATGAGCAGTTCTTC CASSQVGGAYNEQFF
TRBJ1-4 16 TRBD1 few TRBV7-8 TGTGCCAGCAGCCAGGGGACAGGTCGGGGAAGTGAAAAACTGTTTTTT CASSQGTGRGSEKLFF
TRBJ2-5 15 TRBD1 many TRBV24-1 TGTGCCACCAGTGATTTGACAGGGGGGCGGGAGACCCAGTACTTC CATSDLTGGRETQYF
TRBJ1-1 11 NA many TRBV30 TGTGCCTGGACATTGAACACTGAAGCTTTCTTT CAWTLNTEAFF
TRBJ2-3 15 NA NA TRBV30 TGTGCCGGCTCTTTGGGAATTACTAGCACAGATACGCAGTATTTT CAGSLGITSTDTQYF
TRBJ1-2 14 NA many TRBV30 TGTGCCTGCCTAACGGGACATGGGTTTAGGGGCTACACCTTC CACLTGHGFRGYTF
TRBJ1-1 12 NA many TRBV6-1 TGTGCCAGCAGTGCCTCCCGGGACAAAGCTTTCTTT CASSASRDKAFF
TRBJ2-5 17 NA many TRBV27 TGTGCCAGCAGTTTATCGTCTGTAGGACCTCGTGGAGAGACCCAGTACTTC CASSLSSVGPRGETQYF
TRBJ2-1 13 TRBD2 NA TRBV28 TGTGCCAGCAGTTTAGCGGGAGGGGATGAGCAGTTCTTC CASSLAGGDEQFF
TRBJ2-1 13 NA NA TRBV5-6 TGTGCCAGCAGCTTCCAGCGTCTTCCTGAGCAGTTCTTC CASSFQRLPEQFF
TRBJ2-7 16 TRBD1 many TRBV7-8 TGTGCCAGCAGCGCGGGGAACAGGGGGCGTTCCTACGAGCAGTACTTC CASSAGNRGRSYEQYF
TRBJ1-2 12 NA few TRBV6-1 TGTGCCAGCAGTGATGGGGGGCGAGGCTACACCTTC CASSDGGRGYTF
TRBJ1-4 15 TRBD1 many TRBV28 TGTGCCAGCAGGAACCCAGGGGGCACTAATGAAAAACTGTTTTTT CASRNPGGTNEKLFF
TRBJ1-1 14 NA many TRBV2 TGTGCCAGCATAGCGATGCCTTCGAACACTGAAGCTTTCTTT CASIAMPSNTEAFF
TRBJ1-6 15 NA many TRBV12-3/TRBV12-4 TGTGCCAGCAGTTTAGAGGTTGGTGTCGGTTCACCCCTCCACTTT CASSLEVGVGSPLHF
TRBJ2-2 15 NA few TRBV12-3/TRBV12-4 TGTGCCAGCAGTTTCAGGGGCCCTCCGCACGGGGAGCTGTTTTTT CASSFRGPPHGELFF
TRBJ2-3 12 NA NA TRBV5-1 TGCGCCAGCAGCCTGGAATCAGATACGCAGTATTTT CASSLESDTQYF
TRBJ1-1 14 NA NA TRBV7-9 TGTGCCAGCAGCTTAGGAGGGATGTACACTGAAGCTTTCTTT CASSLGGMYTEAFF
TRBJ2-5 17 NA NA TRBV5-1 TGCGCCAGCAGTTTGACGGGGCCAGACTACTCCGAGGAGACCCAGTACTTC CASSLTGPDYSEETQYF